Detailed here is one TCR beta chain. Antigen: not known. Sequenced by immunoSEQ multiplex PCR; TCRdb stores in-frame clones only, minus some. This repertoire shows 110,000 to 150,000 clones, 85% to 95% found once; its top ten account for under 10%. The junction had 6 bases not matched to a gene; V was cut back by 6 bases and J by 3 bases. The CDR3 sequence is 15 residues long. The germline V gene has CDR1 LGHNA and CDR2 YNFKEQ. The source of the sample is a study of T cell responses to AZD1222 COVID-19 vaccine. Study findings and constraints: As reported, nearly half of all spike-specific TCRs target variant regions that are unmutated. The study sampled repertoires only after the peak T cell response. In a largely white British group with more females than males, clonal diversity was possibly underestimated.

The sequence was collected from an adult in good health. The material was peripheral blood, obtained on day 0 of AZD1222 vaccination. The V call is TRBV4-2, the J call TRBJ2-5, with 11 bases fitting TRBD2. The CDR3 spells CASSLETSGEETQYF. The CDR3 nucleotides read TGTGCCAGCAGTCTCGAGACTAGCGGGGAAGAGACCCAGTACTTC.